The source of this T cell receptor beta chain is a study of T cell changes during pregnancy in multiple sclerosis. The repertoire was sequenced with immunoSEQ multiplex PCR; TCRdb's copy has only in-frame clones and lacks some. The sample holds about 64,000 clones; around 90% are singletons and the top ten take roughly 2.2%. The sequenced sample was peripheral blood, obtained in the second trimester of pregnancy. The TCR sequence derives from a female donor in good health, enrolled as a control in a pregnancy study.

The CDR3 DNA sequence: TGTGCCAGTAACCTCCCCCCCAGGGCAGATACGCAGTATTTT. It yields the protein CASNLPPRADTQYF. The chain carries TRBV19 and TRBJ2-3; weak D call: TRBD1 (5 bases). The CDR3 has 14 amino acids. Between the trimmed V and J ends, which lost 7 bases and 4 bases, there was a span of 15 bases. Per germline, CDR1 LNHDA and CDR2 SQIVND (reference sequence). Full variable domain (remainder filled in from reference TRBV19 and TRBJ2-3): DGGITQSPKYLFRKEGQNVTLSCEQNLNHDAMYWYRQDPGQGLRLIYYSQIVNDFQKGDIAEGYSVSREKKESFPLTVTSAQKNPTAFYLCASNLPPRADTQYFGPGTRLTVL.